What follows are 29 T cell receptor beta chains derived from one specimen sequenced in a study of glioma-infiltrating T cells after dendritic cell vaccination. Using immunoSEQ multiplex PCR, the repertoire was profiled, and TCRdb retains in-frame clones only, with some absent. The table has just under 85,000 clones, 70% to 90% seen once. The material was blood, obtained before dendritic cell vaccination. The receptor set was obtained from a human donor with glioblastoma.

The chain has TRBV19 and TRBJ2-7; 7 bases line up with TRBD1. CDR3 length: 14 amino acids. Germline V gene sequence: CDR1 LNHDA, CDR2 SQIVND (reference sequence). V lost 5 bases to trimming and J lost 3 bases; unmatched junction nucleotides: 7. In DNA, the CDR3 is TGTGCCAGTAGTGACCGGGACAGAGGCTACGAGCAGTACTTC. Residues: CASSDRDRGYEQYF.

The rearrangement uses TRBV30 and TRBJ2-1, with TRBD2 identical over 8 bases. V was clipped by 1 base and J by 7 bases; unmatched bases: 9. CDR1 is GTSNPN, CDR2 SVGIG, per germline (reference sequence). The CDR3 spans 15 residues. The CDR3 DNA reads TGTGCCTGGAGTGCGGTAGCGGGACGATGGAATGAGCAGTTCTTC. Its translation is CAWSAVAGRWNEQFF.

The chain has TRBV19 and TRBJ2-4; tentatively, D is TRBD1 (5 bases). This CDR3 contains 17 residues. CDR1 is LNHDA, CDR2 SQIVND, per germline (reference sequence). Trimming pared 0 bases from V and 0 bases from J, leaving 12 bases between. In DNA form, the CDR3 reads TGTGCCAGTAGTATAGAAAATGGGGCTTTAGCCAAAAACATTCAGTACTTC. Protein sequence: CASSIENGALAKNIQYF. The full variable domain, its missing parts supplied by reference TRBV19 and TRBJ2-4, is DGGITQSPKYLFRKEGQNVTLSCEQNLNHDAMYWYRQDPGQGLRLIYYSQIVNDFQKGDIAEGYSVSREKKESFPLTVTSAQKNPTAFYLCASSIENGALAKNIQYFGAGTRLSVL.

V usage is TRBV19 and J usage is TRBJ1-3; tentatively, D is TRBD1 (6 bases). Trimming took off 10 bases at V and 0 bases at J, with 10 bases between the two ends. The CDR3 runs 13 residues. The V gene's germline CDR1 is LNHDA and CDR2 SQIVND (reference sequence). The CDR3 reads CATRQVSGNTIYF. Written as DNA, the CDR3 is TGTGCCACCAGACAGGTCTCTGGAAACACCATATATTTT.

The chain employs TRBV19 and TRBJ1-1; 9 nucleotides align to TRBD1. CDR3 length: 15 amino acids. J lost 4 bases, V lost 6 bases, and 9 bases had no gene match. Germline CDR1 and CDR2: LNHDA and SQIVND (reference sequence). The CDR3 DNA follows: TGTGCCAGTAGGCTGACAGGGGGGGTAGGCACTGAAGCTTTCTTT. Protein product: CASRLTGGVGTEAFF. Full variable domain (remainder filled in from reference TRBV19 and TRBJ1-1): DGGITQSPKYLFRKEGQNVTLSCEQNLNHDAMYWYRQDPGQGLRLIYYSQIVNDFQKGDIAEGYSVSREKKESFPLTVTSAQKNPTAFYLCASRLTGGVGTEAFFGQGTRLTVV.

This clone was observed a few times. This sample includes further DNA sequences coding for the same CDR3. The chain is built from TRBV2 and TRBJ1-6; D is unclear. The CDR3 consists of 13 residues. V was cut by 6 bases and J by 4 bases, with 7 bases left in between. Germline-derived CDR1 and CDR2 are SNHLY and FYNNEI. CDR3 nucleotides: TGTGCCAGCAGGGGAGGATATAATTCACCCCTCCACTTT. The encoded protein is CASRGGYNSPLHF.

This clone came up a few times. The chain is built from TRBV15 and TRBJ1-5; D gene uncertain. The germline V and J ends were trimmed by 3 bases and 4 bases, with 7 bases remaining between them. The CDR3 has 13 residues. Germline CDR1 and CDR2: LNHNV and YYDKDF (reference sequence). CDR3 amino acids: CATSSRRNQPQHF. CDR3 bases: TGTGCCACCAGCAGTCGCAGGAATCAGCCCCAGCATTTT.

The chain has TRBV4-1 and TRBJ1-3; 8 nucleotides match TRBD1. J was trimmed by 1 base and V by 4 bases; bases with no gene match: 12. CDR1 is MGHRA and CDR2 is YSYEKL in the germline V gene. The CDR3 sequence is 18 residues long. Written as DNA, the CDR3 is TGCGCCAGCAGCCGAGGACAGGGAGGCTTAAGTTCTGGAAACACCATATATTTT. Amino acids: CASSRGQGGLSSGNTIYF.

This rearrangement joins TRBV11-3 to TRBJ2-1, with a possible D match to TRBD2 (5 bases). V lost 5 bases to trimming and J lost 7 bases, with 24 bases between them. Germline CDR1 and CDR2: SGHNT and YENEEA. The CDR3 runs to 17 residues. In nucleotides, the CDR3 is TGTGCCAGCAGCACAGCCTCGGACGGGGTGGGCCTAAATGAGCAGTTCTTC. This gives the protein CASSTASDGVGLNEQFF. The full variable domain, rest sourced from reference TRBV11-3 and TRBJ2-1, is EAGVVQSPRYKIIEKKQPVAFWCNPISGHNTLYWYLQNLGQGPELLIRYENEEAVDDSQLPKDRFSAERLKGVDSTLKIQPAELGDSAVYLCASSTASDGVGLNEQFFGPGTRLTVL.

The chain recombines TRBV10-3 with TRBJ1-4; no definite D call. This CDR3 has 16 amino acids. Deletions cut 4 bases from V and 0 bases from J, with 12 bases between. The germline CDR1 and CDR2 sequences are ENHRY and SYGVKD. The CDR3 here is CAISGSGPATNEKLFF. The CDR3 region has the DNA TGTGCCATCAGTGGGTCCGGTCCCGCAACTAATGAAAAACTGTTTTTT.

The chain employs TRBV7-2 and TRBJ2-1, with 10 bases aligning to TRBD1. J was trimmed by 6 bases and V by 5 bases; bases with no gene match: 7. The germline V gene encodes CDR1 SGHTA and CDR2 FQGNSA. The CDR3 sequence is 15 residues long. This CDR3 is CASSPQGTGANEQFF. CDR3 sequence (DNA): TGTGCCAGCAGCCCCCAAGGGACAGGGGCCAATGAGCAGTTCTTC.

This clone was counted a few times. This chain connects TRBV2 to TRBJ2-1; a possible D gene is TRBD2 (6 bases). V was clipped by 6 bases and J by 7 bases, with 10 bases between them. Germline-derived CDR1 and CDR2 are SNHLY and FYNNEI. This CDR3 contains 12 residues. The CDR3 nucleotides read TGTGCCAGCAGCCGACTAGGAAATGAGCAGTTCTTC. Encoded protein: CASSRLGNEQFF.

The genes are TRBV6-1 and TRBJ2-7, with unresolved D. V shed 8 bases and J shed 4 bases, with 15 bases lying between them. Germline lookup yields CDR1 MNHNS and CDR2 SASEGT. This CDR3 is 13 amino acids long. This chain's CDR3 is CASLASLGYEQYF. The DNA of the CDR3 is TGTGCCAGCTTAGCCAGCCTTGGGTACGAGCAGTACTTC.

The rearrangement links TRBV6-1 to TRBJ1-1, with D perhaps matching TRBD1 (5 bases). The length of the CDR3 is 14 residues. CDR1 and CDR2 (germline): MNHNS, SASEGT. Trimming cost V 5 bases and J 0 bases, with 10 bases left between them. CDR3 amino acids: CASSWGTMNTEAFF. CDR3 coding DNA: TGTGCCAGCAGTTGGGGCACCATGAACACTGAAGCTTTCTTT.

The V and J genes are TRBV5-6 and TRBJ2-2, with TRBD2 matching over 7 bases. V was clipped by 4 bases and J by 2 bases; unmatched bases: 8. Germline CDR1 and CDR2: SGHDT and YYEEEE. The CDR3 contains 16 residues. In DNA, the CDR3 is TGTGCCAGCAGCCCCTCGGGGGGACGTAACACCGGGGAGCTGTTTTTT. Translating gives CASSPSGGRNTGELFF.

This clone was recorded only once. This chain connects TRBV19 to TRBJ1-2, with 10 bases fitting TRBD1. Trimming at V came to 4 bases and at J to 6 bases, leaving 5 bases not matched to a gene. This CDR3 has 14 amino acids. Germline V gives CDR1 LNHDA, CDR2 SQIVND (reference sequence). The CDR3 nucleotides are TGTGCCAGTAGTACCAGGGACAGGGGCCATGGCTACACCTTC. Amino acids: CASSTRDRGHGYTF.

The CDR3 sequence is CASTGPDTTSTEAFF. The DNA for the CDR3 is TGTGCCAGCACCGGCCCCGATACTACCTCCACTGAAGCTTTCTTT. The chain uses TRBV2 and TRBJ1-1; D unresolved. This CDR3 spans 15 amino acids. Deletions cut 7 bases from V and 4 bases from J, with 19 bases between. The germline gives CDR1 SNHLY, CDR2 FYNNEI.

This rearrangement joins TRBV5-1 to TRBJ2-1; D is perhaps TRBD2 (6 bases). Germline V CDR1 and CDR2: SGHRS, YFSETQ. The CDR3 runs 12 residues. V lost 4 bases and J 9 bases, leaving 11 bases between the germline ends. The CDR3 region has the DNA TGCGCCAGCAGCGTGGGAGCGGGTGAGCAGTTCTTC. Amino acids: CASSVGAGEQFF.

This chain joins TRBV30 and TRBJ1-5, with D unresolved. CDR3 size: 13 residues. Trimming removed 5 bases at V and 0 bases at J, with 8 bases between. Germline CDR1 GTSNPN, CDR2 SVGIG (reference sequence). The CDR3 reads CAWGENSNQPQHF. As DNA, the CDR3 is TGTGCCTGGGGAGAGAATAGCAATCAGCCCCAGCATTTT. Combining the CDR3 with reference TRBV30 and TRBJ1-5 gives the whole variable domain SQTIHQWPATLVQPVGSPLSLECTVEGTSNPNLYWYRQAAGRGLQLLFYSVGIGQISSEVPQNLSASRPQDRQFILSSKKLLLSDSGFYLCAWGENSNQPQHFGDGTRLSIL.

The chain couples TRBV27 to TRBJ1-2; 7 bases align to TRBD1. CDR1 is MNHEY, CDR2 SMNVEV, per germline (reference sequence). V gave up 4 bases and J gave up 4 bases; unmatched junction bases: 9. The CDR3 has 15 residues. CDR3 DNA: TGTGCCAGCAGTTCCGCGAGACAGGGAGTCTATGGCTACACCTTC. Protein: CASSSARQGVYGYTF.

The V and J genes are TRBV30 and TRBJ1-5; TRBD1 agrees at 7 bases. Trimming removed 1 base from V and 2 bases from J; junction bases left unmatched: 14. CDR1 is GTSNPN and CDR2 is SVGIG in the germline V gene (reference sequence). The CDR3 is 18 amino acids. In DNA, the CDR3 is TGTGCCTGGAGTGCGCGACGAACAGGGGTGGGAGGCAATCAGCCCCAGCATTTT. Its translation: CAWSARRTGVGGNQPQHF.

V gene TRBV4-1 combines with J gene TRBJ2-1; 9 nucleotides align to TRBD2. The trim removed 0 bases at V and 12 bases at J, leaving 15 bases unmatched. CDR3 length: 17 amino acids. CDR1 MGHRA and CDR2 YSYEKL come from the germline V gene. The CDR3 protein is CASSQESSKRGVGGQFF. The CDR3 DNA is TGCGCCAGCAGCCAAGAGAGTAGCAAGCGGGGGGTTGGGGGGCAGTTCTTC.

Points on this clone: Other DNA sequences in this sample translate to the same CDR3. This chain joins TRBV11-2 and TRBJ1-1, with D uncertain. CDR1 and CDR2 from the germline V gene are SGHAT and FQNNGV. Trimming pared 5 bases from V and 3 bases from J, leaving 10 bases between. This CDR3 has 13 amino acids. The CDR3 nucleotides are TGTGCCAGCAGCCTACAAGGAGACACTGAAGCTTTCTTT. It is translated as CASSLQGDTEAFF.

The J gene is TRBJ1-2, the V gene TRBV10-3; 7 bases align to TRBD1. The CDR3 contains 14 residues. The trim removed 0 bases at V and 8 bases at J, leaving 6 bases unmatched. CDR1 is ENHRY, CDR2 SYGVKD, per germline. The CDR3 spells CAISESPGGRGYTF. The DNA for the CDR3 is TGTGCCATCAGTGAGTCGCCAGGGGGTAGAGGCTACACCTTC.

The chain couples TRBV5-4 to TRBJ1-2; 7 positions agree with TRBD1. Germline values: CDR1 SGHNT, CDR2 YYREEE (reference sequence). CDR3 length: 13 residues. V shed 4 bases, J shed 5 bases, and the junction held 5 bases outside the gene matches. The CDR3 nucleotides are TGTGCCAGCAGCCCGGGACAGCGGTATGGCTACACCTTC. Amino acid sequence: CASSPGQRYGYTF.

This chain uses TRBV5-1 with TRBJ1-4; tentative D call: TRBD1 (5 bases). Germline V CDR1 and CDR2: SGHRS, YFSETQ. V was trimmed by 0 bases and J by 3 bases, leaving 9 bases between them. This CDR3 spans 15 amino acids. The CDR3 DNA reads TGCGCCAGCAGCTTGGTCCCGGGGGCTAATGAAAAACTGTTTTTT. It codes for CASSLVPGANEKLFF.

The rearrangement joins TRBV9 to TRBJ2-3; 8 bases are a match to TRBD2. Germline lookup yields CDR1 SGDLS and CDR2 YYNGEE. The V segment lost 4 bases and the J segment 1 base; nucleotides outside the gene matches: 11. The CDR3 covers 17 residues. This CDR3 reads CASSSRGGGGGTDTQYF. CDR3 nucleotides: TGTGCCAGCAGCTCCCGGGGGGGTGGCGGTGGCACAGATACGCAGTATTTT.

V usage is TRBV19 and J usage is TRBJ2-2; TRBD2 agrees at 14 bases. With 6 bases clipped from V and 6 bases from J, the junction kept 3 bases outside the gene matches. The CDR3 loop spans 15 amino acids. Germline CDR1 and CDR2: LNHDA and SQIVND (reference sequence). CDR3 sequence: CASSTTSGRAGELFF. The CDR3, as DNA: TGTGCCAGTAGCACGACTAGCGGGAGGGCCGGGGAGCTGTTTTTT.

The chain recombines TRBV7-8 with TRBJ2-7; 7 bases line up with TRBD1. Germline trimming cut 5 bases from V and 3 bases from J; bases unmatched to any gene: 31. The CDR3 totals 22 residues. Germline-derived CDR1 and CDR2 are SGHVS and FQNEAQ. CDR3 DNA sequence: TGTGCCAGCAGCGCGGTACCGGGACAGAACTATTTTATCCTACGTCCCGACTACGAGCAGTACTTC. It translates to CASSAVPGQNYFILRPDYEQYF.